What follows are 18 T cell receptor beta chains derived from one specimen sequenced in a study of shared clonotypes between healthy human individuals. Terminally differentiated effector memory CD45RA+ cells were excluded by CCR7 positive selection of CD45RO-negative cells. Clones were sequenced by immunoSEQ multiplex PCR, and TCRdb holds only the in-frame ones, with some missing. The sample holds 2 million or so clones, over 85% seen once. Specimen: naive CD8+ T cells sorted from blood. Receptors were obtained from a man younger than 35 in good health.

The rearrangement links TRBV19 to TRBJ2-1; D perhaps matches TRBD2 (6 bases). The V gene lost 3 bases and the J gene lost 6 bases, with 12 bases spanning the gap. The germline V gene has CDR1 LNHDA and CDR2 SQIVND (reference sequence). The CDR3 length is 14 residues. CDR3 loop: CASSMADYSNEQFF. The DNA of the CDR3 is TGTGCCAGTAGTATGGCGGACTATTCCAATGAGCAGTTCTTC.

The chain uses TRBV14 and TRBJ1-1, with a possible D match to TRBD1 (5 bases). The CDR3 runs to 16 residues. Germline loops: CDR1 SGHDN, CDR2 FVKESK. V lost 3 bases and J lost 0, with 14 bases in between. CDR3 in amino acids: CASSHGPGTMNTEAFF. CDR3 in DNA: TGTGCCAGCAGCCACGGCCCGGGGACGATGAACACTGAAGCTTTCTTT.

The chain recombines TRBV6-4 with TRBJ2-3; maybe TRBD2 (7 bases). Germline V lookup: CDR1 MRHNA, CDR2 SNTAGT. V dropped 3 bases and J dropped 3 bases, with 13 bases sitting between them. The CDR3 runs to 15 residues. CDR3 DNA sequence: TGTGCCAGCAGTGAAACCGGGGGGCTGACAGATACGCAGTATTTT. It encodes CASSETGGLTDTQYF.

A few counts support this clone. CDR3 sequence reads: CASSWDRAEAFF. In DNA, the CDR3 is TGTGCCAGCAGTTGGGACAGGGCTGAAGCTTTCTTT. The gene calls are TRBV5-4 and TRBJ1-1; 9 bases align to TRBD1. V dropped 5 bases and J dropped 6; count of bases not matched to a gene: 2. Germline CDR1 and CDR2: SGHNT and YYREEE (reference sequence). The CDR3 consists of 12 residues.

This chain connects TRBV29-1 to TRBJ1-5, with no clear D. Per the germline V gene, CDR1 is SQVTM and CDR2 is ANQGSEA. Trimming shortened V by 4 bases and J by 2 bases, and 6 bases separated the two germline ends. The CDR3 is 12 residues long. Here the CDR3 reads CSVVSGNQPQHF. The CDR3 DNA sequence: TGCAGCGTTGTAAGTGGCAATCAGCCCCAGCATTTT.

As DNA, the CDR3 is TGTGCCAGCAGTTCCGGGGGCGACCAGCCCCAGCATTTT. Amino acids: CASSSGGDQPQHF. This chain connects TRBV27 to TRBJ1-5; D perhaps matches TRBD1 (6 bases). Germline V gives CDR1 MNHEY, CDR2 SMNVEV (reference sequence). The CDR3 is 13 residues long. V dropped 4 bases and J dropped 7 bases, with 11 bases sitting between them.

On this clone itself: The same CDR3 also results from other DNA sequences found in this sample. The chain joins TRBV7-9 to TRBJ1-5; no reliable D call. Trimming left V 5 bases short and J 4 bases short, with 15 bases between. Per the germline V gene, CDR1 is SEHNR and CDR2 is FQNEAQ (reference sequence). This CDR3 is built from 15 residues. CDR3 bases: TGTGCCAGCAGCAGGACCGGGGTCGGAAATCAGCCCCAGCATTTT. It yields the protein CASSRTGVGNQPQHF.

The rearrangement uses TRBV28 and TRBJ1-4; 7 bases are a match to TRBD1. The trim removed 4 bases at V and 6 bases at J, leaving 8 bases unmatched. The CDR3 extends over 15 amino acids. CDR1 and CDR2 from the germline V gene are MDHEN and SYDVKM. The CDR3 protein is CASSSFDRADEKLFF. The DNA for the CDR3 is TGTGCCAGCAGTTCCTTTGACAGGGCGGATGAAAAACTGTTTTTT.

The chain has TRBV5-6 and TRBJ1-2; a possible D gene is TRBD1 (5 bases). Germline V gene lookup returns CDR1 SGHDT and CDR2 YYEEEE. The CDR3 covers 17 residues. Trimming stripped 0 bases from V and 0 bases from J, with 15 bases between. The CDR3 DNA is TGTGCCAGCAGCTTGGATGGAGGGGAGGGGTCTAACTATGGCTACACCTTC. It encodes CASSLDGGEGSNYGYTF.

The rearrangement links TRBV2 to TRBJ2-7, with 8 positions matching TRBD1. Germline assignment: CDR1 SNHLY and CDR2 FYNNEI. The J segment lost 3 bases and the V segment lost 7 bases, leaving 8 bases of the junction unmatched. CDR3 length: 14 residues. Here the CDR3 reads CASKTGGLDYEQYF. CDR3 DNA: TGTGCCAGCAAAACAGGGGGGCTCGACTACGAGCAGTACTTC.

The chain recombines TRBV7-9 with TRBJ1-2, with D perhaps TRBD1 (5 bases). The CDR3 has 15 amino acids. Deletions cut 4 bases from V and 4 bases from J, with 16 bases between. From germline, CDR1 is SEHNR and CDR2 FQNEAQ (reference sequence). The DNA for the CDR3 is TGTGCCAGCAGCTCCGAACCACTCGGGGGCTATGGCTACACCTTC. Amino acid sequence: CASSSEPLGGYGYTF.

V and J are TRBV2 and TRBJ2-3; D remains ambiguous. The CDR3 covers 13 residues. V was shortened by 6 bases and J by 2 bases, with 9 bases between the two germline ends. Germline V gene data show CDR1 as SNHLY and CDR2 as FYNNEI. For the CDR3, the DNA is TGTGCCAGCAGCGGACCACACACAGATACGCAGTATTTT. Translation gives CASSGPHTDTQYF. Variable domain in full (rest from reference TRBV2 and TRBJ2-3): EPEVTQTPSHQVTQMGQEVILRCVPISNHLYFYWYRQILGQKVEFLVSFYNNEISEKSEIFDDQFSVERPDGSNFTLKIRSTKLEDSAMYFCASSGPHTDTQYFGPGTRLTVL.

As DNA, the CDR3 is TGTGCCAGCAGCTTAGTAGGGTGGGGGCCCCAGCATTTT. Its protein is CASSLVGWGPQHF. V and J are TRBV7-6 and TRBJ1-5; D ambiguous. The length of the CDR3 is 13 residues. Per germline, CDR1 SGHVS and CDR2 FNYEAQ. The V and J ends lost 1 base and 9 bases respectively, with 10 bases between them.

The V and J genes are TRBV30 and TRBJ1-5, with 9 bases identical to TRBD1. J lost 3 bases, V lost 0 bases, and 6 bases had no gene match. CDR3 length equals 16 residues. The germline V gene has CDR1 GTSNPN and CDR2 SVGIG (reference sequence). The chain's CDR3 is CAWSVYGTGINQPQHF. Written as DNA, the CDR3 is TGTGCCTGGAGTGTATACGGGACAGGGATCAATCAGCCCCAGCATTTT.

DNA of the CDR3: TGTGCCACCAGCAGAAGTCCAGGGGGACCCTCTGGGGCCAACGTCCTGACTTTC. The encoded protein is CATSRSPGGPSGANVLTF. The rearrangement uses TRBV15 and TRBJ2-6; 7 bases align to TRBD1. CDR3 length equals 18 residues. Germline V lookup: CDR1 LNHNV, CDR2 YYDKDF (reference sequence). V gave up 2 bases and J gave up 0 bases; unmatched junction bases: 7.

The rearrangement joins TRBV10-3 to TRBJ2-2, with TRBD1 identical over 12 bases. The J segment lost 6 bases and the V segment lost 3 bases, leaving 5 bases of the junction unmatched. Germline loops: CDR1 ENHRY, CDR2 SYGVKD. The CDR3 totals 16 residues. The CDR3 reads CAISDSGTGGPGELFF. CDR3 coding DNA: TGTGCCATCAGTGATTCCGGGACAGGGGGCCCCGGGGAGCTGTTTTTT.

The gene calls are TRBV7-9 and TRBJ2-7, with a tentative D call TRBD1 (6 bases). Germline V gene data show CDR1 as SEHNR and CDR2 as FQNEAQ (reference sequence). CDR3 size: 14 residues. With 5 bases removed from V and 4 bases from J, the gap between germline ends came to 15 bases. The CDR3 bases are TGTGCCAGCAGCCCCTGGAACAGGGAATACGAGCAGTACTTC. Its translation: CASSPWNREYEQYF.

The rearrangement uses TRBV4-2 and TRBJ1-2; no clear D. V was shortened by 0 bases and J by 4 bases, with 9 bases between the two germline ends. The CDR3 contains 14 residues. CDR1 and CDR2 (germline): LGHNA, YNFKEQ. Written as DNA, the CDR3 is TGTGCCAGCAGCCAAGATGAAACCGCCTATGGCTACACCTTC. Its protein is CASSQDETAYGYTF.